This entry lists 29 T cell receptor beta chains sequenced from one sample in a study of blood T cells in healthy people across ages. For the second PCR, which ran for roughly 7 to 11 cycles, a sample-barcoded 5' primer and a J-beta primer mix were used. TCRdb reanalysed the 5' RACE reads using MiXCR and keeps one entry per CDR3 protein. The profile shows roughly 700,000 distinct CDR3 sequences, roughly 32% of them singletons. Sequenced material: blood. The receptors were sampled from a woman aged 80 or over in good health.

Comments on this clonotype: It may be a read error: a sequence one base away is much more abundant. The chain uses TRBV5-1 and TRBJ2-5; TRBD1 is a possible D gene (5 bases). This CDR3 is built from 15 residues. Germline CDR1 SGHRS, CDR2 YFSETQ. Here the CDR3 reads CASSLRQQYQETPYF. CDR3 nucleotide sequence: TGCGCCAGCAGCTTGAGACAGCAATACCAAGAGACCCCGTACTTC.

V is TRBV5-1 and J is TRBJ1-4; 8 bases are a match to TRBD1. Germline-derived CDR1 and CDR2 are SGHRS and YFSETQ. With 3 bases clipped from V and 3 bases from J, the junction kept 4 bases outside the gene matches. This CDR3 comprises 15 residues. This chain's CDR3 is CASSSGDRSNEKLFF. The DNA for the CDR3 is TGCGCCAGCAGCTCTGGGGACAGGTCTAATGAAAAACTGTTTTTT.

This clonotype was picked up many times. The V gene is TRBV5-5, the J gene TRBJ1-5, with D possibly being TRBD1 (6 bases). This CDR3 comprises 17 residues. CDR1 is SGHKS, CDR2 YYEKEE, per germline (reference sequence). V lost 0 bases, J lost 0 bases, and 13 bases lay in between. CDR3 DNA: TGTGCCAGCAGCTTGGATCCAGGGGCGAATAGCAATCAGCCCCAGCATTTT. Translated: CASSLDPGANSNQPQHF.

A few counts support this clonotype. The chain employs TRBV20-1 and TRBJ1-4; TRBD1 is a possible D gene (6 bases). CDR3 size: 13 residues. Germline CDR1 reads DFQATT; CDR2 reads SNEGSKA (reference sequence). V lost 6 bases and J 12 bases, leaving 20 bases between the germline ends. CDR3 DNA sequence: TGCAGTGCAAGGCAGGACAGAACGCGGGAACTGTTTTTT. The encoded protein is CSARQDRTRELFF.

This clonotype was seen repeatedly, ten times or more. This chain links TRBV6-1 with TRBJ2-5, with TRBD1 as a possible D gene (7 bases). The CDR3 has 15 amino acids. V gave up 2 bases and J gave up 2 bases, with 12 bases separating them. Germline assignment: CDR1 MNHNS and CDR2 SASEGT. The CDR3 nucleotides are TGTGCCAGCAGTGAATCACAGGGGACTCAAGAGACCCAGTACTTC. Translated: CASSESQGTQETQYF.

For this clonotype: A much larger clone differs from this one at a single base, so this may be a read error. The chain employs TRBV5-6 and TRBJ2-7; a possible D gene is TRBD2 (5 bases). CDR1 is SGHDT, CDR2 YYEEEE, per germline. The CDR3 loop spans 15 amino acids. This CDR3 reads CASNLGLGLGEAQYF. DNA of the CDR3: TGTGCCAGCAACTTGGGGTTGGGATTGGGAGAGGCCCAGTACTTC.

This clonotype has only a few counts. V usage is TRBV5-1 and J usage is TRBJ2-7, with D unresolved. V was cut by 4 bases and J by 4 bases, with 9 bases left in between. In germline, CDR1 is SGHRS, CDR2 YFSETQ. The CDR3 sequence is 12 residues long. The CDR3 sequence: CASSRSDYEQYF. In DNA form, the CDR3 reads TGCGCCAGCAGCCGATCAGATTACGAGCAGTACTTC. Filled out from reference TRBV5-1 and TRBJ2-7, the complete variable domain reads KAGVTQTPRYLIKTRGQQVTLSCSPISGHRSVSWYQQTPGQGLQFLFEYFSETQRNKGNFPGRFSGRQFSNSRSEMNVSTLELGDSALYLCASSRSDYEQYFGPGTRLTVT.

This chain connects TRBV30 to TRBJ2-3, with 7 bases fitting TRBD1. The junction had 7 bases not matched to a gene; V was cut back by 5 bases and J by 5 bases. CDR1 GTSNPN and CDR2 SVGIG come from the germline V gene (reference sequence). This CDR3 comprises 13 residues. Written as DNA, the CDR3 is TGTGCCTGGTGCTGGACAGGAGGAGATACGCAGTATTTT. Protein product: CAWCWTGGDTQYF.

This clonotype has at least ten counts. The chain employs TRBV6-5 and TRBJ1-4; unclear D gene. The CDR3 has 17 residues. V was clipped by 0 bases and J by 0 bases, with 11 bases between them. Germline lookup yields CDR1 MNHEY and CDR2 SVGAGI. CDR3 amino acids: CASSYSAPGATNEKLFF. The CDR3 DNA follows: TGTGCCAGCAGTTACTCGGCACCAGGTGCAACTAATGAAAAACTGTTTTTT.

This clonotype has a single count. The junction and the germline gene differ at one end; a read error may be behind it. The chain joins TRBV7-6 to TRBJ2-5; D might be TRBD1 (5 bases). Gene TRBJ2-7 matches the end of the DNA better, so the J call may be wrong. Germline CDR1 reads SGHVS; CDR2 reads FNYEAQ. The CDR3 is made up of 14 amino acids. The CDR3 sequence is CAGSVTRDSYEQYF. For the CDR3, the DNA is TGTGCCGGCAGCGTTACCAGGGATTCCTACGAGCAGTACTTC.

The rearrangement uses TRBV7-8 and TRBJ2-1; D may be TRBD1 or TRBD2 (5 bases each). CDR1 SGHVS and CDR2 FQNEAQ come from the germline V gene. The CDR3 totals 16 residues. V was cut by 5 bases and J by 7 bases, with 21 bases left in between. The DNA for the CDR3 is TGTGCCAGCAGCCTCCCCGGGGCCCCCCTTAAGAATGAGCAGTTCTTC. Protein sequence: CASSLPGAPLKNEQFF.

This clonotype was observed a handful of times. The genes are TRBV20-1 and TRBJ2-1; 8 positions match TRBD2. The trim removed 3 bases at V and 7 bases at J, leaving 8 bases unmatched. Germline V gene data show CDR1 as DFQATT and CDR2 as SNEGSKA (reference sequence). The CDR3 sequence is 14 residues long. This chain's CDR3 is CSASGAGVGNEQFF. CDR3 DNA: TGCAGTGCTAGCGGAGCGGGGGTTGGGAATGAGCAGTTCTTC.

This clonotype was seen a few times. The rearrangement links TRBV21-1 to TRBJ1-1; TRBD1, as called in the table, went unchecked against the DNA. TRBV21-1 is a listed pseudogene. The CDR3 consists of 14 residues. The CDR3 nucleotides read TGTGCCCCCATGTCTGGGGGTATTCTGACTGAAGCTTTCTTT. The encoded protein is CAPMSGGILTEAFF.

This clonotype has a single count. The CDR3 DNA is TGTGCCAGCAGCTTAAGAGGGACACGACAGGTGCAGAACACTGAAGCTTTCTTT. It translates to CASSLRGTRQVQNTEAFF. The chain uses TRBV7-2 and TRBJ1-1, with D tentatively TRBD1 (6 bases). The V end was cut by 2 bases, the J end by 1 base, with 20 bases between. Looked up from germline, CDR1 is SGHTA and CDR2 is FQGNSA. This CDR3 has 18 residues.

This clonotype was detected ten times or more. The J gene is TRBJ1-2, the V gene TRBV2; the D gene is possibly TRBD1 (6 bases). The V end was cut by 6 bases, the J end by 8 bases, with 19 bases between. The CDR3 extends over 14 amino acids. Germline V lookup: CDR1 SNHLY, CDR2 FYNNEI. CDR3 DNA: TGTGCCAGCAGCCTCTTTGAGGACAGCGGAGGCTACACCTTC. Translated: CASSLFEDSGGYTF.

In this sample, this clonotype turned up many times. This sequence joins TRBV20-1 and TRBJ2-3, with D possibly TRBD2 on 6 matching bases. Trimming left V 2 bases short and J 1 base short, with 7 bases between. The germline CDR1 and CDR2 sequences are DFQATT and SNEGSKA (reference sequence). The CDR3 sequence is 13 residues long. The CDR3 DNA is TGCAGTGCTAGATGGAGGGGCACAGATACGCAGTATTTT. Amino acids: CSARWRGTDTQYF.

This clonotype has just a few counts. Possible read error: a much larger clone is one base away. The chain has TRBV20-1 and TRBJ2-5; D is undetermined. The V end lost 2 bases, the J end lost 11 bases, and 24 bases lay between the germline ends. The V gene's germline CDR1 is DFQATT and CDR2 SNEGSKA (reference sequence). CDR3 length: 15 amino acids. The DNA of the CDR3 is TGCAGTGCTAGACGTCTTAGAACTTCTAACAATGAGCAGTACTTC. It specifies CSARRLRTSNNEQYF.

With regard to this clonotype: This may arise from a read error, as a much more abundant clone is one base away. CDR3 nucleotides: TGTGCCAGCAGCACTCACAAGGGTGAGACCCAGTTCTTC. This translates into CASSTHKGETQFF. V and J are TRBV6-2 or TRBV6-3 and TRBJ2-1; D gene uncertain. Deletions cut 6 bases from V and 13 bases from J, with 19 bases between. The CDR3 is 13 amino acids. Per germline, CDR1 MNHEY and CDR2 SVGEGT.

This clonotype was recorded many times. This rearrangement joins TRBV4-3 to TRBJ2-3, with 7 positions matching TRBD2. Germline loops: CDR1 LGHNA, CDR2 YSLEER. Losses at the gene ends were 2 bases for V and 5 bases for J; bases not matched to a gene: 7. This CDR3 has 15 amino acids. CDR3 nucleotides: TGCGCCAGCAGCCAACAATGGCGGGGGAAAGATACGCAGTATTTT. This codes for CASSQQWRGKDTQYF.

This clonotype was detected many times. The V call is TRBV7-2, the J call TRBJ1-1; D is undetermined. The germline CDR1 and CDR2 sequences are SGHTA and FQGNSA. This CDR3 contains 14 residues. The ends were cut back, 1 base at V and 2 bases at J, with 8 bases in the middle. The DNA of the CDR3 is TGTGCCAGCAGCTTAGACACACCCAACACTGAAGCTTTCTTT. Translation: CASSLDTPNTEAFF.

The J gene is TRBJ1-1, the V gene TRBV29-1; TRBD1 is a possible D gene (5 bases). This CDR3 comprises 12 residues. V was clipped by 6 bases and J by 4 bases, with 12 bases between them. The germline V gene encodes CDR1 SQVTM and CDR2 ANQGSEA. CDR3 protein: CSVGGGLTEAFF. The CDR3, as DNA: TGCAGCGTCGGGGGGGGTCTCACTGAAGCTTTCTTT.

The chain combines TRBV21-1 with TRBJ1-2. TRBV21-1 is deemed a pseudogene. This CDR3 is 14 amino acids long. For the CDR3, the DNA is TGTGCCAGCAGCAGCGGGCAGGGAGGGGATGGCTACACCTTC. This gives the protein CASSSGQGGDGYTF.

This sequence joins TRBV6-2 or TRBV6-3 and TRBJ1-5; no reliable D call. The CDR3 is 13 amino acids. Germline loops: CDR1 MNHEY, CDR2 SVGEGT. Deletions cut 1 base from V and 6 bases from J, with 7 bases between. The CDR3 coding sequence is TGTGCCAGCAGTTACTGGTTGGGTCAGCCCCAGCATTTT. Translating it yields CASSYWLGQPQHF.

This clonotype has a handful of counts. The chain recombines TRBV6-5 with TRBJ1-1; TRBD1 might be the D (6 bases). The ends were cut back, 5 bases at V and 2 bases at J, with 12 bases in the middle. The CDR3 is 14 residues long. Germline CDR1 and CDR2: MNHEY and SVGAGI. The CDR3 DNA sequence: TGTGCCAGCAGTAATCACGGGGGCAACACTGAAGCTTTCTTT. Amino acids: CASSNHGGNTEAFF.

This clonotype was seen many times. The gene calls are TRBV7-9 and TRBJ1-1; 7 positions agree with TRBD1. J was trimmed by 11 bases and V by 4 bases; bases with no gene match: 10. Germline CDR1 reads SEHNR; CDR2 reads FQNEAQ (reference sequence). The CDR3 sequence is 13 residues long. CDR3 amino acids: CASSSTGEWEAFF. The CDR3 nucleotides read TGTGCCAGCAGCTCCACAGGGGAATGGGAGGCTTTCTTT.

The gene calls are TRBV7-2 and TRBJ2-3, with D possibly matching TRBD2 (5 bases). The V and J ends lost 3 bases and 5 bases respectively, with 24 bases between them. This CDR3 comprises 18 residues. Germline values: CDR1 SGHTA, CDR2 FQGNSA. CDR3 sequence (DNA): TGTGCCAGCAGCTTCCAGCCACCGCGAGCTAGCCCCGAAGATACGCAGTATTTT. As protein: CASSFQPPRASPEDTQYF. Looking up the rest from reference TRBV7-2 and TRBJ2-3 gives the full variable domain: GAGVSQSPSNKVTEKGKDVELRCDPISGHTALYWYRQSLGQGLEFLIYFQGNSAPDKSGLPSDRFSAERTGGSVSTLTIQRTQQEDSAVYLCASSFQPPRASPEDTQYFGPGTRLTVL.

This clonotype was picked up a small number of times. The chain's CDR3 is CASSFGKDQPQHF. DNA of the CDR3: TGTGCCAGCAGTTTCGGTAAAGATCAGCCCCAGCATTTT. The genes are TRBV27 and TRBJ1-5; unclear D gene. The V end was cut by 3 bases, the J end by 5 bases, with 8 bases between. The germline V gene has CDR1 MNHEY and CDR2 SMNVEV (reference sequence). The CDR3 length is 13 residues.

The chain carries TRBV20-1 and TRBJ1-1; 7 bases map to TRBD1. Per germline, CDR1 DFQATT and CDR2 SNEGSKA (reference sequence). The CDR3 extends over 14 amino acids. The junction had 8 bases not matched to a gene; V was cut back by 6 bases and J by 1 base. The CDR3 sequence is CSAIRQGPNTEAFF. In DNA form, the CDR3 reads TGCAGTGCCATAAGACAGGGTCCGAACACTGAAGCTTTCTTT.

A note on this clonotype: A much larger clone differs from this one at a single base, so this may be a read error. The V call is TRBV4-2, the J call TRBJ1-4, with TRBD1 matching over 10 bases. Germline loops: CDR1 LGHNA, CDR2 YNFKEQ. The V and J ends lost 11 bases and 7 bases, in that order; junction bases with no gene match: 16. The CDR3 is 16 amino acids. The CDR3 DNA sequence: TGTGCCCGCGGAGTGGGTGACAGGGGGCGGCGTGAAAAACTGTTTTTT. This sequence encodes CARGVGDRGRREKLFF.